Reported below is one T cell receptor beta chain. This clonotype was counted at least ten times. This clone's antigen is unknown. Base qualities were left out, and no much larger clone turns up one base away. The data derive from a study of neurological immune-mediated disorders (dated by TCRdb to about 2019). About the study as a whole: Peripheral blood TCR-beta repertoires from patients with HTLV-I-associated myelopathy (HAM/TSP), patients with multiple sclerosis, and healthy controls were compared in the study using UMI-based sequencing. Longitudinal HAM/TSP and healthy donors were sampled at 3 time-points each (about 3-45 month intervals). Alongside PBMC samples, the set of some 98 TCR-beta libraries contained longitudinal samples, technical triplicates, and paired CD4+ and CD8+ T-cell subsets that had been sorted. The cohort was made up of approximately 71 subjects, consisting of around 15 HAM/TSP patients, around 35 multiple sclerosis patients and some 20 healthy controls.

The CDR3, from cysteine to phenylalanine, totals 14 residues. This entry keeps only the CDR3 DNA: 42 bases, framed from base 1. The V end gives up 4 bases and the J end 9 bases, leaving 2 bases in the junction not matched to a gene. CDR1 ENHRY and CDR2 SYGVKD were looked up in the germline V gene. Read against the paper, the sample's time point label means: longitudinal time-point 2. Blood bank volunteers in Maryland, USA served as the healthy controls. For the unsorted PBMC libraries, 2 million PBMCs were stored in RNAlater at -80 degrees C until RNA extraction and were used to generate the libraries. Peripheral blood underwent Ficoll-Hypaque density gradient centrifugation to isolate PBMCs, which were then cryopreserved in liquid nitrogen. On the study overall, not on this receptor specifically: Across subjects, expanded clones never shared an identical CDR3 amino acid sequence, which suggests that the TCR-beta repertoires in every group were private. TCR clonal expansion was greatest in HAM/TSP patients and smallest in MS patients, who ranked below even healthy controls.

To synthesize cDNA, template-switch 5'RACE was performed with a primer carrying a 10-nucleotide random unique molecular identifier so that each TCR transcript was tagged. Over 170 million TCR-beta sequences, covering 15-18 subjects, were produced in each sequencing run. Total RNA was extracted with the RNeasy kit. The KAPA Real-time Library Amplification kit was used to amplify TCR-beta VDJ regions with primers for the TCR constant region and the 5'RACE anchor. A first PCR added sample indexes and Illumina adaptors, after which a second PCR increased the library yield. After Ampure bead purification, the roughly 650 bp TCR product was size-selected on a 2% E-gel SizeSelection system. Before pooling, library quality was assessed on a Bioanalyzer, concentration was determined with Qubit, and library quantification was performed with the Kapa Library Quantification kit. Paired-end 2 x 150 bp sequencing of the libraries was performed on an Illumina HiSeq 2500. To increase sequence diversity, roughly 24-32% phiX was spiked into each library pool. On the study's bioinformatics: Quality-filtered reads were processed with the UMI-based MiGEC pipeline, which removed over 75% of raw TCR sequences during error correction. IMGT germline references were used for alignment of VDJ genes, and clonotypes were defined by a unique CDR3 amino acid sequence together with V-J genes. Clonal expansion, Shannon diversity and CDR3 relatedness were evaluated with VDJtools (CalcPairwiseDistances, ClusterSamples), while phylogenetic trees were built in CLCbio workbench. A clone was classed as expanded if it had 8 or more unique UMIs, a cutoff based on coefficient-of-variation modelling across technical triplicates. TCRdb trimmed public reads at Q25 via fastp, called clones via MiXCR and kept in-frame beta chains. Rows are unified per CDR3 protein, each entry keeping the most common DNA and genes. TCRdb, rather than the study authors, made the V and J calls. The sample table lists about 66,000 distinct CDR3 sequences, roughly 9.7% of them with a count of one. 12% of the sample lies in the top ten.

This TCR derives from a man aged 25 to 45 in good health. The chain couples TRBV10-3 to TRBJ2-1, and TRBD2 matches 14 of the central bases. Sequenced sample: PBMCs. The DNA is as follows: TGTGCCATCAGTGGGGGACTAGCGGGAGTTGAGCAGTTCTTC. Translated, it gives CAISGGLAGVEQFF.